This record covers a single T cell receptor beta chain. Antigen unknown. The PCR contained 60 Vbeta and 13 Jbeta primers. Per the study methods: Around 80 million unique TCR beta chains, some 9.9 million of them shared, were counted by a later analysis. TCRdb's copy holds only in-frame clones and misses some; the assay was immunoSEQ multiplex PCR. V and J calls plus clone size are reproduced from that table; the DNA served to infer D and trimming. The table lists 150,000 to 200,000 clones, about 86% of them singletons. This record belongs to a study of cytomegalovirus exposure and HLA in healthy donors. Study-wide results and limits: Sequencing depth roughly uniform across donors was assumed in presence/absence analyses. In vitro experiments confirmed that a few CMV-associated chains were specific for CMV antigens. As was reported, the HLA-A and HLA-B alleles of most subjects were accurately predicted from TCR beta sequences.

The CDR3 is made up of 14 amino acids. Trimming pared 2 bases from V and 4 bases from J, leaving 12 bases between. CDR1 and CDR2 from the germline V gene are MNHNY and SVGAGI (reference sequence). This chain links TRBV6-6 with TRBJ2-7; a possible D gene is TRBD2 (5 bases). The source of this sequence is a man aged 35-49 years in good health and CMV-seropositive. Sequenced: PBMCs. The CDR3 loop is CASSYGRGIYEQYF. The CDR3, as DNA: TGTGCCAGCAGTTACGGTCGGGGTATTTACGAGCAGTACTTC.